The present T cell receptor beta chain was sequenced within a study of blood T cell repertoires in COVID-19 (dated by TCRdb to about 2020). General notes on the study: Samples from collaborators originated in the United States, Italy and Spain and spanned both the acute and convalescent phases of COVID-19. The prospective study material was composed of cDNA or gDNA derived from T cells, B-cell-depleted T cells, or PBMCs. The dataset comprised deeply sampled blood TCRbeta repertoires from subjects exposed to, actively infected with, or recovered from COVID-19. The repertoires were made available in a free public database intended to serve as a resource for research on the immune response to SARS-CoV-2. Samples came from the ongoing ImmuneRACE study (first 160 participants) plus 1,254 subjects from 6 global collaborators. Nearly every sample came with metadata listing a de-identified subject ID, COVID-19 status, age in years and sex. Where available, HLA class I and class II types were taken from metadata supplied by the sample provider and were not determined by assay-based typing.

The investigation overall reported the following: Clinical and demographic metadata were provided uncurated, with the amount varying by source and participant.

Turning to this clone: Its antigen is unknown. Nothing much larger sits one base from this clone, and base qualities are not available.

CDR1 and CDR2 are read off the germline V gene (reference sequence) as LGHDT and YNNKEL. V loses 2 bases at its end and J loses 10 bases; junction bases beyond the gene matches: 8. The cysteine opens and the phenylalanine closes a CDR3 of 16 amino acids. The retained sequence is limited to the CDR3, 48 bases, with the frame set at the first base. In the prospective study, participants were about 18 to 95 years old, resided in around 25 geographic areas of the United States, and were enrolled through a virtual design. In the prospective study, cohorts were assigned on the basis of participant-reported clinical history obtained from a screening survey and a study questionnaire. Recovered participants in ImmuneRACE Cohort 3 were defined by two consecutive negative NP/OP PCR tests, clearance by a healthcare professional, or resolution of symptoms. In the prospective study, whole blood, serum and a nasopharyngeal or oropharyngeal swab were collected from each participant by mobile phlebotomists. Prospective study participants could optionally give additional blood draws and questionnaires over an approximately two-month period. Before DNA extraction, prospective study blood samples were shipped either frozen or at room temperature.

The immunoSEQ Assay, a bias-controlled multiplex PCR, was used to amplify TCRbeta CDR3 regions from genomic DNA. In the paper's pipeline: Nucleated cell counts per sample were estimated from amplification of reference gene primers within the assay. To quantify the absolute abundance of each unique TCRbeta CDR3 rearrangement, sequence reads were collapsed and filtered. For each sample, productive Simpson clonality was calculated as the square root of Simpson's diversity index across productive rearrangements. Entries here come from immuneACCESS through TCRdb and include only in-frame sequences with V and J called. Some clones fail to appear in such tables; in the studies checked, an unresolved V gene covers under half of the shortfall, and the cause of the remainder is unknown. The V and J calls and clone size come from that table; D and trimming were worked out from the DNA. Across this sample there are about 210,000 clones, with approximately 90% seen only once. The top ten hold about 1.3% of the sample.

The specimen was PBMCs or T cells enriched from blood (not recorded which). This clonotype was sampled from a man aged 30 to 45 who had recovered from COVID-19. The chain joins TRBV3-1 (or the pseudogene TRBV3-2) to TRBJ2-1, with 13 bases aligning to TRBD2. The nucleotide sequence is TGTGCCAGCAGCCAACATGGGACTAGCGGGACGATGGAGCAGTTCTTC. Translated, this is CASSQHGTSGTMEQFF.